A selection of T cell receptor beta chains follows, all from one sample in a study of T cell responses to AZD1222 COVID-19 vaccine. Clones were sequenced by immunoSEQ multiplex PCR, and TCRdb holds only the in-frame ones, with some missing. The top ten hold over 10% of the sample, which has about 94,000 clones, 70% to 90% seen once. The starting material was peripheral blood, obtained 28 days after the second AZD1222 dose. Receptors originate from an adult who received the AZD1222 COVID-19 vaccine. Both conserved end residues are part of each CDR3. A D gene is named only where the DNA matches it firmly. Some rows have no size entry. The others give once, few or many, or a class for an expanded clone.

TRBJ2-7 | 17 | TRBV5-4 | TRBD2 | . | TGTGCCAGCAGCTTGGCGTCATGGGGCGGGAGCCGATACGAGCAGTACTTC | CASSLASWGGSRYEQYF
TRBJ2-7 | 18 | TRBV3-1/TRBV3-2 | TRBD2 | . | TGTGCCAGCAGCCAAGATCGCCCGACTAGCGGGAGATATTACGAGCAGTACTTC | CASSQDRPTSGRYYEQYF
TRBJ2-1 | 15 | TRBV15 | TRBD2 | . | TGTGCCACCAGCAGAGGCGGGAGCGCCTACAATGAGCAGTTCTTC | CATSRGGSAYNEQFF
TRBJ2-4 | 15 | TRBV7-2 | . | . | TGTGCCAGCAGCTTAGTCGGGGGACCTCAAAACATTCAGTACTTC | CASSLVGGPQNIQYF
TRBJ2-5 | 12 | TRBV2 | TRBD1 | . | TGTGTCGTGGGGGGACAGGCGGAGACCCAGTACTTC | CVVGGQAETQYF
TRBJ1-1 | 15 | TRBV7-9 | . | . | TGTGCCAGCAGCTTAGTCGGGGGTGGGAACACTGAAGCTTTCTTT | CASSLVGGGNTEAFF
TRBJ1-2 | 14 | TRBV30 | . | . | TGTGCCTGCCCCCCGGTTGAGAATAACTATGGCTACACCTTC | CACPPVENNYGYTF
TRBJ2-7 | 14 | TRBV15 | TRBD2 | . | TGTGCCACCAGCGACCGAGCGGGGTCCTACGAGCAGTACTTC | CATSDRAGSYEQYF
TRBJ1-2 | 15 | TRBV4-1 | . | . | TGCGCCAGCAGCCCCCAAGGGGGGGGTTACTATGGCTACACCTTC | CASSPQGGGYYGYTF
TRBJ1-4 | 14 | TRBV6-5 | TRBD1 | few | TGTGCCAGCACCAGGGGGACGGGAAATGAAAAACTGTTTTTT | CASTRGTGNEKLFF
TRBJ2-3 | 17 | TRBV2 | TRBD2 | . | TGTGCCAGCAGTGATACGTCGGGACTAGCGGCCCCAGATACGCAGTATTTT | CASSDTSGLAAPDTQYF
TRBJ2-1 | 16 | TRBV6-4 | . | . | TGTGCCAGCAGTGACTCGAGACGGAGCTCCTACAATGAGCAGTTCTTC | CASSDSRRSSYNEQFF
TRBJ2-5 | 13 | TRBV7-2 | . | . | TGTGCCAGCAGCTTAAAGCTTCAAGAGACCCAGTACTTC | CASSLKLQETQYF
TRBJ2-7 | 14 | TRBV6-5 | . | . | TGTGCCAGCGCCTACGACGGGGAGACCTACGAGCAGTACTTC | CASAYDGETYEQYF
TRBJ2-1 | 15 | TRBV7-6 | TRBD1 | . | TGTGCCAGCAGCCAAATCATCGGACAGGGGGCGCATCCGGTCTTC | CASSQIIGQGAHPVF
TRBJ2-2 | 13 | TRBV6-1 | . | . | TGTGCCAGCAGTGAGACTCACTCGGGGGAGCTGTTTTTT | CASSETHSGELFF
TRBJ2-2 | 16 | TRBV5-5 | TRBD1 | . | TGTGCCAGCAGCTTCCTGACAGGGGCGAACACCGGGGAGCTGTTTTTT | CASSFLTGANTGELFF
TRBJ2-7 | 15 | TRBV27 | TRBD1 | . | TGTGCCAGCAGTCCTCTTCCGGGACAGGGCTACGAGCAGTACTTC | CASSPLPGQGYEQYF
TRBJ2-1 | 17 | TRBV11-2 | TRBD2 | . | TGTGCCAGCAGCTTAGATCTTGCTAGCGGGATGTACAATGAGCAGTTCTTC | CASSLDLASGMYNEQFF
TRBJ2-2 | 15 | TRBV7-8 | TRBD1 | few | TGTGCCAGCAGCCCGACAGGGTCTGGCACCGGGGAGCTGTTTTTT | CASSPTGSGTGELFF
TRBJ1-2 | 15 | TRBV9 | . | . | TGTGCCAGCAGCGTAGGGGGGCAGGGAGCCCATGGCTACACCTTC | CASSVGGQGAHGYTF
TRBJ1-2 | 15 | TRBV4-1 | . | . | TGCGCCAGCAGCCAATATCAGGAAGAAGGGAATGGCTACACCTTC | CASSQYQEEGNGYTF
TRBJ2-5 | 13 | TRBV6-5 | . | . | TGTGCCAGCAGCGGGGTGGAGTACGAGACCCAGTACTTC | CASSGVEYETQYF
TRBJ1-1 | 16 | TRBV2 | . | . | TGTGCCAGCAGTGACCCCTGGGGGGACCTGAACACTGAAGCTTTCTTT | CASSDPWGDLNTEAFF
TRBJ1-2 | 14 | TRBV2 | . | . | TGTGCCAGCAGCACCGAGCGGGCGAACTATGGCTACACCTTC | CASSTERANYGYTF
TRBJ2-3 | 14 | TRBV19 | . | . | TGTGCCAGTAGTATGGTACTCCTCACAGATACGCAGTATTTT | CASSMVLLTDTQYF
TRBJ2-1 | 16 | TRBV15 | TRBD2 | once | TGTGCCACCAGCAATAGGTCTAGCGGATTCTACAATGAGCAGTTCTTC | CATSNRSSGFYNEQFF
TRBJ2-7 | 15 | TRBV18 | . | . | TGTGCCAGCTCACCCGGCGGGCGGGCCAACTACGAGCAGTACTTC | CASSPGGRANYEQYF
TRBJ2-5 | 16 | TRBV11-3 | . | . | TGTGCCAGCAGCTTAGTGAGTAGAAGGGGCGAAGAGACCCAGTACTTC | CASSLVSRRGEETQYF
TRBJ1-6 | 16 | TRBV2 | . | . | TGTGCCAGCAGTGAACCGGCGCCTGAGGGTGTTTCACCCCTCCACTTT | CASSEPAPEGVSPLHF
TRBJ2-7 | 17 | TRBV5-5 | . | . | TGTGCCAGCAGCCGCGAACCGCCGCGGGTGCAGGGTGGTGAGCAGTACTTC | CASSREPPRVQGGEQYF
TRBJ1-5 | 15 | TRBV2 | . | . | TGTGCCAGCAGTGAAGGGGGCGGTAGCAATCAGCCCCAGCATTTT | CASSEGGGSNQPQHF
TRBJ2-5 | 14 | TRBV25-1 | . | . | TGTGCCAGTAGACCCCAGGGTAGGGGGGAGACCCAGTACTTC | CASRPQGRGETQYF
TRBJ1-2 | 12 | TRBV7-8 | . | . | TGTGCCAGCAGCTCGGACAACTATGGCTACACCTTC | CASSSDNYGYTF
TRBJ2-7 | 12 | TRBV28 | TRBD1 | . | TGTGCCAGCACTACAGGGGACCGCGAGCAGTACTTC | CASTTGDREQYF
TRBJ2-7 | 17 | TRBV28 | . | . | TGTGCCAGCAGTTTTCCACCCCCTCGGGGGTTGGCCTACGAGCAGTACTTC | CASSFPPPRGLAYEQYF
TRBJ1-2 | 14 | TRBV5-1 | TRBD1 | . | TGCGCCAGCAGCACCGGACAGGGCGTCTATGGCTACACCTTC | CASSTGQGVYGYTF
TRBJ2-5 | 14 | TRBV12-5 | . | . | TGTGCTAGTGGTTTTGCATCCGGTCTGGAGACCCAGTACTTC | CASGFASGLETQYF
TRBJ1-1 | 14 | TRBV27 | . | . | TGTGCCAGCAGTGGCAGGGGCGAGTACACTGAAGCTTTCTTT | CASSGRGEYTEAFF
TRBJ1-4 | 15 | TRBV3-1/TRBV3-2 | . | . | TGTGCCAGCAGATCTCAGGGAGTAGGGCATGAAAAACTGTTTTTT | CASRSQGVGHEKLFF
TRBJ1-2 | 14 | TRBV6-5 | . | . | TGTGCCAGCACCCCCGGGACTTTTAACTATGGCTACACCTTC | CASTPGTFNYGYTF
TRBJ1-2 | 13 | TRBV10-3 | TRBD1 | once | TGTGCCAGCGGGACAGGGGGCATCTATGGCTACACCTTC | CASGTGGIYGYTF
TRBJ1-1 | 13 | TRBV10-3 | TRBD1 | few | TGTGCCATCAGGGACAGGGTGTCCACTGAAGCTTTCTTT | CAIRDRVSTEAFF
TRBJ2-7 | 14 | TRBV5-6 | TRBD1 | . | TGTGCCAGCAGCAACGGGGACAGGAGGTACGAGCAGTACTTC | CASSNGDRRYEQYF
TRBJ1-1 | 15 | TRBV29-1 | . | . | TGCAGCGTTGACCCCCACAAGGTGCGGGACACTGAAGCTTTCTTT | CSVDPHKVRDTEAFF
TRBJ1-5 | 12 | TRBV2 | . | . | TGTGCCAGCAGGGGGGAGGGACAGCCCCAGCATTTT | CASRGEGQPQHF
TRBJ1-4 | 15 | TRBV29-1 | . | . | TGCAGCGTTGAAGATCCCCAGGGTTTCGGTGAAAAACTGTTTTTT | CSVEDPQGFGEKLFF
TRBJ1-3 | 16 | TRBV7-7 | . | . | TGTGCTAGCAGCCCCTCAGACACTGGCTCTGGAAACACCATATATTTT | CASSPSDTGSGNTIYF
TRBJ1-6 | 15 | TRBV27 | TRBD1 | . | TGTGCCAGCAGTCCCAGGACAGGGGATAATTCACCCCTCCACTTT | CASSPRTGDNSPLHF
TRBJ1-2 | 12 | TRBV29-1 | . | . | TGCAGCGTTGCGCAGGGAAACTATGGCTACACCTTC | CSVAQGNYGYTF
TRBJ2-5 | 14 | TRBV5-6 | TRBD2 | . | TGTGCCAGCAGCGCCGGACTAGAGCTAGAGACCCAGTACTTC | CASSAGLELETQYF
TRBJ1-1 | 15 | TRBV27 | TRBD1 | . | TGTGCCAGCAGTTCTTGGACAGGCACTAACACTGAAGCTTTCTTT | CASSSWTGTNTEAFF